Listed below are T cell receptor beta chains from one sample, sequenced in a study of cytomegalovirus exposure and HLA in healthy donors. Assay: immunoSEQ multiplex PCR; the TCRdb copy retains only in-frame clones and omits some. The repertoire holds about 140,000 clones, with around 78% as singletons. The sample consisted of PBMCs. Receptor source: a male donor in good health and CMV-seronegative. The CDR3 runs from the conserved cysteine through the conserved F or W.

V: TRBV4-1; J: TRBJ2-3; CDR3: CASSQLLAWRADTQYF
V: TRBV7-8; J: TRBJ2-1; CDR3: CASSPGLAGNEQFF
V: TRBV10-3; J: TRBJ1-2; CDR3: CAISDHNPGQGDYGYTF
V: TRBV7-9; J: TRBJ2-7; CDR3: CASSLPGPTYEQYF
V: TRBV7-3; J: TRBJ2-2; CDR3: CASSFSGQGTGELFF
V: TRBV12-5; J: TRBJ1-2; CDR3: CASGDQPSTHGYTF
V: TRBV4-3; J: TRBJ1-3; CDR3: CASSQTGATGNTIYF
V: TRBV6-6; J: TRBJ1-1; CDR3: CASTQEGTYAEAFF
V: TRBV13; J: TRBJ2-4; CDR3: CASSLYRRTSGRTAPNIQYF
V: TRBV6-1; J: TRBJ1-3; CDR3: CASRKDTARDTIYF
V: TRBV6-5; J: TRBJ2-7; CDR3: CASSLTRGSSYEQYF
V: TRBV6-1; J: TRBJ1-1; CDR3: CASSEDRGVVAFF
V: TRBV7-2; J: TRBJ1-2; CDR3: CASSPQGVSYGYTF
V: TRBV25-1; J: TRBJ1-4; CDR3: CASSELRGRLFF
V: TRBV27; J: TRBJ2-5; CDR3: CASRRSETQYF
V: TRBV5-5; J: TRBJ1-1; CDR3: CASSLRLDVDTEAFF
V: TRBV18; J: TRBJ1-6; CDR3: CASASSYNSPLHF
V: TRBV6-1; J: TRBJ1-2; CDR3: CASSYSGYTF
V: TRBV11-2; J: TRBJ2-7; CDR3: CASSLGRGLACEQYF
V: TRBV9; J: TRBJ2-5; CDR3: CASSVGSDWAWETQYF
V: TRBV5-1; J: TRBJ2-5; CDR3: CASTRLAVEETQYF
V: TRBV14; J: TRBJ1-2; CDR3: CASSPKVNYGYTF
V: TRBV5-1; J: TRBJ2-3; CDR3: CSSSYDRPHTDTQYF
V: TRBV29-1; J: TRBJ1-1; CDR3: CSVAGTGGMVTEAFF
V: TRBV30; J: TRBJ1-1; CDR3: CAWKRGFTEAFF
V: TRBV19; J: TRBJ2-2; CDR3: CASSIRGMNTGELFF
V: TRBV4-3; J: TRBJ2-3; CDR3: CASSKTGGGASDTQYF
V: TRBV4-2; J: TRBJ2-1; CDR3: CASSQDLYGTYNEQFF
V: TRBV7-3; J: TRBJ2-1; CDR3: CASSLIEADQFF
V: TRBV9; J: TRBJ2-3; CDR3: CASSVGTSGSRDTQYF
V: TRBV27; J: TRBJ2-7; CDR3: CASSLSTSGGPWEQYF
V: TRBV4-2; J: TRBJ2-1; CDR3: CASSQGGGGRDEQFF
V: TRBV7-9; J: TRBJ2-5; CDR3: CASSSQGREQYF
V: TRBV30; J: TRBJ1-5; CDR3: CAWSKSRDQPQHF
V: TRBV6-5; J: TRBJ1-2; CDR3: CASSYSLATGYGYTF
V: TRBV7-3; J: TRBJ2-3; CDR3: CASSPSTDTQYF
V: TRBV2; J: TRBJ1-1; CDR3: CASRGYRGGPTEAFF
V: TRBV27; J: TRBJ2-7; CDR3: CASSSGGGGTYEQYF
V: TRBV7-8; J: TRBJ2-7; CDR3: CASSMRTALYEQYF
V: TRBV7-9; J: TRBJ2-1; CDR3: CASSLVARANNEQFF
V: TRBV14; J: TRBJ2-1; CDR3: CASSQPLTGGVEQFF
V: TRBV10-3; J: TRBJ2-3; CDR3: CAISDSGGGYTDTQYF
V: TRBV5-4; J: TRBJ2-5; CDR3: CASSPRTGVQETQYF
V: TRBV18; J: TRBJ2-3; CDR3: CASSPRASGAFSKRTDTQYF
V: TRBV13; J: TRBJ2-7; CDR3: CASSPRGRGEHYEQYF
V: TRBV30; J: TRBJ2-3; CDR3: CAWAPGTITDTQYF